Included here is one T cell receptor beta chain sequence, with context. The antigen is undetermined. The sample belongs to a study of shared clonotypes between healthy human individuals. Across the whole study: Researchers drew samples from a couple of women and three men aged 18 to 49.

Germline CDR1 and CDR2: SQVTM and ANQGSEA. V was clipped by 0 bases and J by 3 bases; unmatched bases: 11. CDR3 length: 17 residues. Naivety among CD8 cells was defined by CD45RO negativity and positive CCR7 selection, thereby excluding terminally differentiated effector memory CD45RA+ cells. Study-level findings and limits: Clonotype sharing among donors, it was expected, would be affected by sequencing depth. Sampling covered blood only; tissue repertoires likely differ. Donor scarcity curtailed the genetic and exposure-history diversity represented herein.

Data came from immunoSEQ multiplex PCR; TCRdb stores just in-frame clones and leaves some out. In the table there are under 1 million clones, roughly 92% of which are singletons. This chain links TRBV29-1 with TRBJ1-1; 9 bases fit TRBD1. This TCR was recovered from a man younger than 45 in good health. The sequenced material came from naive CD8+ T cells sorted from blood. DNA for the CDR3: TGCAGCGTTGAAGATAGAGTAGGGGGACAGGGCCACACTGAAGCTTTCTTT. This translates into CSVEDRVGGQGHTEAFF.